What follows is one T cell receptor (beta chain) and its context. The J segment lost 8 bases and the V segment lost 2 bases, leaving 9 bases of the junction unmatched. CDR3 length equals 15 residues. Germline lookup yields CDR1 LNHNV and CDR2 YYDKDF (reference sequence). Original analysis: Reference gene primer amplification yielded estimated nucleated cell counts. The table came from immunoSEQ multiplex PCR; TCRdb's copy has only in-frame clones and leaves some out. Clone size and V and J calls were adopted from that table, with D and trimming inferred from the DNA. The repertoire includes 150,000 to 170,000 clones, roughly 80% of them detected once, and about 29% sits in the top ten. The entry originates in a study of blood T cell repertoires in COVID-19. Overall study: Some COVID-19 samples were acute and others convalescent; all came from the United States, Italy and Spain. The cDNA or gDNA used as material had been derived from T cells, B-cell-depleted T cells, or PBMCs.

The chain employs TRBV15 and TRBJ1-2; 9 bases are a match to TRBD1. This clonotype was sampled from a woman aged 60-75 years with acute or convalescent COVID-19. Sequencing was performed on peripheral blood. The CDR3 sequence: CATSRNTGGARGYTF. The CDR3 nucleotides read TGTGCCACCAGCAGAAATACAGGGGGCGCGAGGGGCTACACCTTC.